This T cell receptor (beta chain) was recorded in a study of OX40 agonist ivuxolimab in advanced cancers. About the full investigation: Ivuxolimab, which targeted the costimulatory receptor OX40 (CD134), was an agonistic, fully human IgG2 monoclonal antibody. A male proportion of roughly 80% and a mean age of around 60 years, ranging from roughly 23 to 79, were recorded for the dose-escalation cohort. Intravenous ivuxolimab was administered to patients every 2 weeks at six dose levels: 0.01, 0.1, 0.3, 1.5, 3 and 10 mg/kg. Of the approximately 54 patients in dose escalation, about 19 had hepatocellular carcinoma, roughly 15 had melanoma, 9 had renal cell carcinoma and 9 had head and neck cancer. Partial responses occurred in three dose-escalation patients, of whom one had hepatocellular carcinoma and two had cutaneous melanoma. Peripheral TCRbeta sequencing was intended to test whether TCR sequence diversity was altered and clonal T-cell expansion was caused by ivuxolimab. The paper covers the monotherapy dose-escalation part of the phase I ivuxolimab trial, which included N ≈ 52 patients. Patients were allowed to have had prior anti-PD-1, anti-PD-L1 or anti-CTLA-4 therapy, and around two fifths of the dose-escalation patients had been treated with checkpoint inhibitors. Results and caveats for the whole study, not just this receptor: Low levels of normalized T-cell clonal expansion were also seen in some patients who did not respond. After ivuxolimab, more expanded clones were found on average in CD8+ T cells than in CD4+ T cells. Partial responders in the 0.1-3.0 mg/kg groups had among the lowest normalized peripheral clonal expansion, especially among CD8+ T cells. The antigen specificity of the peripheral T cells that underwent clonal expansion was not determined. At doses of 0.1 to 3.0 mg/kg, clonal expansion of both CD4+ and CD8+ T cells in blood was seen between baseline and week 6.

The trial excluded patients who had a history of autoimmune disease or were on systemic immunosuppression. Peripheral blood for TCR sequencing was drawn from every dose cohort at baseline, at cycle 4 day 1 and at cycle 7 day 1. The samples were drawn from a first-in-human, open-label, multicenter phase I dose-escalation trial of ivuxolimab. Adults with locally advanced or metastatic head and neck squamous cell, hepatocellular, melanoma or renal cell carcinoma were enrolled in the trial. Before TCR sequencing, CD4+ T cells and CD8+ T cells from peripheral blood were sorted into separate populations. Genomic DNA was extracted from sorted cells for sequencing of the TCRbeta CDR3 region. The immunoSEQ Assay was used to sequence the TCRbeta CDR3 regions. Sourced from immuneACCESS, this table was stored by TCRdb with only in-frame sequences that have V and J called. A share of the clones is absent; for the studies checked, an unresolved V gene accounts for under half, and the remainder has no known explanation. The sample includes 50,000 or so clones, with approximately 90% observed a single time. The ten largest clones represent about 9% of the sample.

Via the germline V gene, CDR1 is ENHRY and CDR2 SYGVKD. Spanning cysteine to phenylalanine, the CDR3 consists of 14 amino acids. CDR3 DNA only is kept here, 42 bases in frame from base 1. As concerns this clone: Its antigen is still unknown. A junction end diverges from the germline sequence, so it may reflect a read error.

The material sequenced was CD4+ or CD8+ T cells sorted from blood, taken in a trial of the OX40 agonist ivuxolimab. The source of this sequence is an adult with an advanced solid tumor such as melanoma, head and neck, liver or kidney cancer. The chain was built from TRBV10-3 and TRBJ2-1, with an unclear D gene assignment. DNA sequence: TGTGCCAGCAGTGAATCGGAAGAGTTAAATGAGCAGTTCTTC. Translated, this gives CASSESEELNEQFF.